This is a list of T cell receptor beta chains from one sample in a study of T cell repertoires in cytomegalovirus infection. TCRdb analysed the reads with MiXCR anew, one entry per CDR3 protein. The sample records more than 500,000 distinct CDR3 sequences, 15% to 20% being singletons. Material: CD8+ T cells from PBMCs. The receptors come from a human donor in good health (CMV status not recorded). Some clones in this sample may be carry-over from other donors' samples. CDR3s include the opening cysteine and the closing phenylalanine or tryptophan. D genes are given only for firm matches. Size is stated for part of the rows, as once, few or many counts, or as a class when the clone is expanded.

cdr3_aa	cdr3_nt	v_call	d_call	clone_size	j_call
CASSPLGGGDTDTQYF	TGTGCCAGCAGCCCCCTGGGCGGGGGAGACACAGATACGCAGTATTTT	TRBV7-8	TRBD2	many	TRBJ2-3
CASSGTGEDTGELFF	TGTGCCAGCAGCGGGACAGGGGAGGACACCGGGGAGCTGTTTTTT	TRBV6-6	TRBD1	NA	TRBJ2-2
CASSTGTGRGGPYGYTF	TGTGCCAGCAGTACCGGGACAGGGCGAGGTGGCCCTTATGGCTACACCTTC	TRBV12-3/TRBV12-4	TRBD1	few	TRBJ1-2
CASSLTPASGELFF	TGTGCCAGCAGCTTAACCCCAGCGAGCGGGGAGCTGTTTTTT	TRBV7-3	NA	NA	TRBJ2-2
CAGSNPGVGNTEAFF	TGTGCCGGATCAAACCCTGGAGTTGGGAACACTGAAGCTTTCTTT	TRBV28	NA	many	TRBJ1-1
CASSFLGKGSTEAFF	TGTGCCAGCAGTTTCTTGGGGAAGGGGTCCACTGAAGCTTTCTTT	TRBV6-5	NA	few	TRBJ1-1
CASSFGQYYEQYF	TGTGCCAGCAGCTTCGGACAGTACTACGAGCAGTACTTC	TRBV11-2	NA	few	TRBJ2-7
CASSFSTPGRGGYHQPQHF	TGTGCCAGCAGTTTTAGTACTCCGGGAAGGGGGGGTTATCATCAGCCCCAGCATTTT	TRBV27	NA	NA	TRBJ1-5
CASSHGTGGSYEQYF	TGTGCCAGCAGCCATGGGACAGGGGGCTCCTACGAGCAGTACTTC	TRBV3-1	TRBD1	NA	TRBJ2-7
CASSYLEDRGYGYTF	TGTGCCAGCAGCTACCTAGAGGACAGGGGCTATGGCTACACCTTC	TRBV7-9	TRBD1	many	TRBJ1-2
CASSAASGVNIQYF	TGTGCCAGCAGTGCGGCGAGCGGGGTGAACATTCAGTACTTC	TRBV2	TRBD2	few	TRBJ2-4